The table lists the clone carrying this TCR beta chain with a few counts. The data were taken from a study of blood T cell repertoires in COVID-19. Study in general: PBMCs, B-cell-depleted T cells, or T cells provided the cDNA or gDNA that made up the material.

Per the original data handling: Counts of nucleated cells, estimated from reference gene primer amplification, were obtained. TCRdb's copy holds only in-frame clones and misses some; the assay was immunoSEQ multiplex PCR. V, J and clone size are those of that table, while D and trimming were read from the DNA. The sample gives about 150,000 clones, 65% to 85% of which show up once; 13% is in the top ten. The CDR3 contains 13 residues. The germline gives CDR1 MDHEN, CDR2 SYDVKM. The V end was cut by 2 bases, the J end by 13 bases, with 12 bases between. The sample was peripheral blood. This sequence was found in a man between 60 and 75 years old with active or convalescent COVID-19. This chain links TRBV28 with TRBJ1-6, with D uncertain. As DNA, the CDR3 is TGTGCCAGCAGTTTACGGCGGGAAGGTCCCCTCCACTTT. It yields the protein CASSLRREGPLHF.